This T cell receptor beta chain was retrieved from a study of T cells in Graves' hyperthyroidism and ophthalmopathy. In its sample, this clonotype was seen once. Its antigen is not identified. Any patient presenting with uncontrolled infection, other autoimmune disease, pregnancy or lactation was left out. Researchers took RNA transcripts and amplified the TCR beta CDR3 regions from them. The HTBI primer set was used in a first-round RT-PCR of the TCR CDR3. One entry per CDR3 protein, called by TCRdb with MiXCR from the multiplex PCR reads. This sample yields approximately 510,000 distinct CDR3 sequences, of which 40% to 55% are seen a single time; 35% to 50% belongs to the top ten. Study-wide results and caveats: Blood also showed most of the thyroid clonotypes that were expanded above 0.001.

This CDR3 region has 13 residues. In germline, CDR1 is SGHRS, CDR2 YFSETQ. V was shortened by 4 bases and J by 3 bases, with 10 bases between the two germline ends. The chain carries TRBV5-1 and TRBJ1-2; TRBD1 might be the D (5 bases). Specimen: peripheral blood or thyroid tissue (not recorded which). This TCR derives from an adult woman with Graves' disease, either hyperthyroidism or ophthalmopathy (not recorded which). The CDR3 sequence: CASSAGPDYGYTF. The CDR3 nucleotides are TGCGCCAGCAGCGCGGGGCCAGACTATGGCTACACCTTC.